The next 8 T cell receptor beta chains were all read from a single sample in a study of T cell responses to AZD1222 COVID-19 vaccine. Data came from immunoSEQ multiplex PCR; TCRdb stores just in-frame clones and leaves some out. The table shows about 85,000 clones, with roughly 90% occurring only once. The source material was peripheral blood, sampled on day 0 of AZD1222 vaccination. The receptor source for this set is an adult in good health.

The chain joins TRBV21-1 to TRBJ2-1. TRBV21-1 is described as a pseudogene. The CDR3 totals 18 residues. CDR3 region: CASIGVGEGLSENNEQFF. The CDR3 bases are TGTGCCAGCATCGGAGTGGGGGAAGGCTTGTCGGAAAACAATGAGCAGTTCTTC.

The genes are TRBV9 and TRBJ1-2; D remains unclear. The germline V gene encodes CDR1 SGDLS and CDR2 YYNGEE. The CDR3 is 15 residues long. V shed 1 base and J shed 5 bases, with 15 bases lying between them. The CDR3 loop is CASSVWQDPEYGYTF. CDR3 coding DNA: TGTGCCAGCAGCGTATGGCAGGACCCTGAATATGGCTACACCTTC.

V is TRBV30 and J is TRBJ1-6; D is unclear. CDR1 is GTSNPN and CDR2 is SVGIG in the germline V gene (reference sequence). This CDR3 is built from 14 residues. Trimming pared 0 bases from V and 5 bases from J, leaving 8 bases between. The CDR3 loop reads CAWSVLRDNSPLHF. The CDR3 coding sequence is TGTGCCTGGAGTGTACTCCGAGATAATTCACCCCTCCACTTT.

This clone appeared once. The junction and the germline gene differ at one end; a read error may be behind it. The CDR3 sequence is CNVAGYGNPYNEQFF. CDR3 sequence (DNA): TGCAACGTTGCTGGTTACGGTAACCCCTACAATGAGCAGTTCTTC. This chain links TRBV29-1 with TRBJ2-1; D is unclear. The V gene's germline CDR1 is SQVTM and CDR2 ANQGSEA. The CDR3 is 15 residues long.

CDR3 in DNA: TGCGCCAGCAGCTTTGGGGACTCGACCGGGGAGCTGTTTTTT. It yields the protein CASSFGDSTGELFF. The rearrangement uses TRBV5-1 and TRBJ2-2; D possibly corresponds to TRBD2 (6 bases). Trimming stripped 2 bases from V and 5 bases from J, with 10 bases between. CDR3 length equals 14 residues. From germline, CDR1 is SGHRS and CDR2 YFSETQ.

This clone was seen more than once but under ten times. J is TRBJ1-1 and V is TRBV5-1, with D possibly being TRBD1 (5 bases). In germline, CDR1 is SGHRS, CDR2 YFSETQ. The CDR3 spans 16 residues. Trimming stripped 2 bases from V and 6 bases from J, with 20 bases between. As DNA, the CDR3 is TGCGCCAGCAGCTTTTACCTTGGGGGGACTGGCGCTGAAGCTTTCTTT. Protein sequence: CASSFYLGGTGAEAFF.

V usage is TRBV5-1 and J usage is TRBJ2-7; D is perhaps TRBD1 or TRBD2 (6 bases each). V shed 3 bases and J shed 2 bases, with 15 bases lying between them. The length of the CDR3 is 15 residues. CDR1 and CDR2 from the germline V gene are SGHRS and YFSETQ. The chain's CDR3 is CASSSRLGGTYEQYF. CDR3 nucleotides: TGCGCCAGCAGCTCCCGACTAGGGGGGACCTACGAGCAGTACTTC.

V gene TRBV11-1 combines with J gene TRBJ1-1; D remains unclear. Germline CDR1 and CDR2: SGHAT and FQDESV (reference sequence). CDR3 length: 15 amino acids. Trimming left V 1 base short and J 1 base short, with 10 bases between. The CDR3 DNA reads as TGTGCCAGCAGCTTAGGGGCTTTAGGGAACACTGAAGCTTTCTTT. It specifies CASSLGALGNTEAFF.